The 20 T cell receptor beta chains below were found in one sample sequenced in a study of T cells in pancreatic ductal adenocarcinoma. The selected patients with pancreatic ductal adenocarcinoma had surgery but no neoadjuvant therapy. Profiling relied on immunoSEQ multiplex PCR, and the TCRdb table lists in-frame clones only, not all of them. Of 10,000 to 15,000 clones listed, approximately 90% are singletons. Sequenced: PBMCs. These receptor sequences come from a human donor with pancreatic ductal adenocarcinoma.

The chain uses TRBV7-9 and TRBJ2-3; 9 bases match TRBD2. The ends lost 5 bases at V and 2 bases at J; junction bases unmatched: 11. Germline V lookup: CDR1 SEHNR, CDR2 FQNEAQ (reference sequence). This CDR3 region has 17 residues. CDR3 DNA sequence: TGTGCCAGCAGCACCCAGGCTAGCGGGGTTTCCACAGATACGCAGTATTTT. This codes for CASSTQASGVSTDTQYF. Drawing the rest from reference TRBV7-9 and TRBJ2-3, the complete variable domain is DTGVSQNPRHKITKRGQNVTFRCDPISEHNRLYWYRQTLGQGPEFLTYFQNEAQLEKSRLLSDRFSAERPKGSFSTLEIQRTEQGDSAMYLCASSTQASGVSTDTQYFGPGTRLTVL.

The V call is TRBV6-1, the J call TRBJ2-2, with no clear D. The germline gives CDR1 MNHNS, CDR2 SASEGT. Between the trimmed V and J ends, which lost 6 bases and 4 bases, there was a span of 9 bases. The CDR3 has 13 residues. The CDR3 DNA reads TGTGCCAGCAGCAGGAAGGGCACCGGGGAGCTGTTTTTT. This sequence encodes CASSRKGTGELFF.

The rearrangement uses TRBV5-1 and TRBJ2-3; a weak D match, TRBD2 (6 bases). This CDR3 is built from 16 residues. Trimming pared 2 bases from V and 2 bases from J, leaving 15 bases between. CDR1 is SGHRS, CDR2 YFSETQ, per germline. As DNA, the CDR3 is TGCGCCAGCAGCTTTCGCGGGGTTAAGGACACAGATACGCAGTATTTT. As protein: CASSFRGVKDTDTQYF.

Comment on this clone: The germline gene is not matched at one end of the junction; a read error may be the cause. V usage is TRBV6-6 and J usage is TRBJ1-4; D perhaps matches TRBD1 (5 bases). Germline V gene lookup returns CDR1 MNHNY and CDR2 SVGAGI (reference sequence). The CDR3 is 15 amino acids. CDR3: CASRSTPGETEKLFF. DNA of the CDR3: TGTGCCAGCAGAAGTACCCCGGGGGAGACTGAAAAGCTGTTTTTT.

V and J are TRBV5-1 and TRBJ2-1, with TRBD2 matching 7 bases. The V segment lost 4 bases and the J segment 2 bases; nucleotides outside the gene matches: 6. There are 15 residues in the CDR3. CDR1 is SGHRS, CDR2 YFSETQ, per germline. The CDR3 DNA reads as TGCGCCAGCAGCCCCGGGAGCGGGGCCTACAATGAGCAGTTCTTC. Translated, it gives CASSPGSGAYNEQFF.

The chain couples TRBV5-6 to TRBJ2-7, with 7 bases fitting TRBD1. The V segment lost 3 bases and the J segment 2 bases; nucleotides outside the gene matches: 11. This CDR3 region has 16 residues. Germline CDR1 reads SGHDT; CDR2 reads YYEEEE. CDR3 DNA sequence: TGTGCCAGCAGCTACCGACAAGTGGGACAGCCCTACGAGCAGTACTTC. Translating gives CASSYRQVGQPYEQYF.

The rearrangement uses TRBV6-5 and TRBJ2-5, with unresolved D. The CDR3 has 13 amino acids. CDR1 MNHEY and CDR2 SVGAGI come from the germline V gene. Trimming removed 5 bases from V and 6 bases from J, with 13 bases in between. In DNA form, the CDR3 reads TGTGCCAGCAGTCGCCTAGGTGGGAAGACCCAGTACTTC. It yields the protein CASSRLGGKTQYF.

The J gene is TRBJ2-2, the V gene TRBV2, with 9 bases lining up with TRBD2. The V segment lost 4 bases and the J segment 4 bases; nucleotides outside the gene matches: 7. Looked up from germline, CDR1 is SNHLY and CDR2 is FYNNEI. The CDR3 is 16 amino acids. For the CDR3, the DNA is TGTGCCAGCAGTGCCCAAGCGGGAGGCCCCACCGGGGAGCTGTTTTTT. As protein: CASSAQAGGPTGELFF.

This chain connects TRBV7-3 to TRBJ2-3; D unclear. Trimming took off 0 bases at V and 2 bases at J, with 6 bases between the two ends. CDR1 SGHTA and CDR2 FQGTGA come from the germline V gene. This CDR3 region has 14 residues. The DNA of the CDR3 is TGTGCCAGCAGCTTAACAGGTGTCACAGATACGCAGTATTTT. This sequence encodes CASSLTGVTDTQYF.

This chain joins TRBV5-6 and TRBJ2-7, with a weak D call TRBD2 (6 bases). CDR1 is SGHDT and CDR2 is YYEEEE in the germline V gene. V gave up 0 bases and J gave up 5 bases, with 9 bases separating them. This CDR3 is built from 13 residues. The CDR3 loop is CASSLGAGNEQYF. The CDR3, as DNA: TGTGCCAGCAGCTTGGGCGCGGGAAACGAGCAGTACTTC.

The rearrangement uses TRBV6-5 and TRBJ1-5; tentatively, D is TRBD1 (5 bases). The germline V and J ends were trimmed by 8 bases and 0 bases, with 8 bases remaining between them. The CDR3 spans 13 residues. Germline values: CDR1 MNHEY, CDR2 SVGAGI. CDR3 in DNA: TGTGCCAGCGGGACGGTTAGCAATCAGCCCCAGCATTTT. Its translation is CASGTVSNQPQHF.

The CDR3 loop reads CAISESMAANYGYTF. Here the CDR3 DNA reads TGTGCCATCAGTGAGTCGATGGCAGCTAACTATGGCTACACCTTC. The chain has TRBV10-3 and TRBJ1-2; D is ambiguous. V lost 0 bases and J lost 0, with 8 bases in between. Germline CDR1 and CDR2: ENHRY and SYGVKD. The CDR3 contains 15 residues.

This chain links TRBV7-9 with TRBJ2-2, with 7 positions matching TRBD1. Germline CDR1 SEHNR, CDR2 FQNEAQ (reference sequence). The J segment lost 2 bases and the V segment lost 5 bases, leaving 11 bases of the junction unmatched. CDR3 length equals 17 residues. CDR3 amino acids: CASSPERGTDNTGELFF. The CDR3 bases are TGTGCCAGCAGCCCGGAGCGTGGGACAGATAACACCGGGGAGCTGTTTTTT.

CDR3 sequence reads: CASSFGGSMAGELFF. CDR3 DNA sequence: TGTGCCAGCAGTTTTGGCGGGAGTATGGCCGGGGAGCTGTTTTTT. The gene calls are TRBV28 and TRBJ2-2; TRBD2 matches 7 bases. The V gene end was trimmed by 3 bases and the J gene end by 6 bases; junction bases not matched to a gene: 7. The CDR3 is 15 residues long. Per the germline V gene, CDR1 is MDHEN and CDR2 is SYDVKM.

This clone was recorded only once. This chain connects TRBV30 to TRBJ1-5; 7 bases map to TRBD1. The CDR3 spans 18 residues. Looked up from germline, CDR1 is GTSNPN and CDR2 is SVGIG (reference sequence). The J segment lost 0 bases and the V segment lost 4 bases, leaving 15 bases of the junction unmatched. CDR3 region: CAWNPGRGGTDSNQPQHF. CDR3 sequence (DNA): TGTGCCTGGAATCCGGGCCGGGGCGGGACAGATAGCAATCAGCCCCAGCATTTT.

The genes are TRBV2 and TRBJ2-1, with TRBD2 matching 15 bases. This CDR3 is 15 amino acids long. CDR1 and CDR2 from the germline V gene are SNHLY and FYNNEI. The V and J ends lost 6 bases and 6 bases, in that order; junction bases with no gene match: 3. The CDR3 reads CASSRGLAGGNEQFF. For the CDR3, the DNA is TGTGCCAGCAGCCGGGGACTAGCGGGAGGCAATGAGCAGTTCTTC.

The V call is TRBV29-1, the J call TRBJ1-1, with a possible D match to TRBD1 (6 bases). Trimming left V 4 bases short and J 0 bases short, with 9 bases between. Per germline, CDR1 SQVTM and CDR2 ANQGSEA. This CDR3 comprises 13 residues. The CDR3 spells CSVVGGMNTEAFF. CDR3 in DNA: TGCAGCGTTGTAGGGGGTATGAACACTGAAGCTTTCTTT.

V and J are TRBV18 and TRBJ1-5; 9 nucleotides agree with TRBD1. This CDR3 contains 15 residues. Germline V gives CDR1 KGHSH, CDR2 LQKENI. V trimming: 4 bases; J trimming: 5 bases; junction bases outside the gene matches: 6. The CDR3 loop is CASSRGQGRDQPQHF. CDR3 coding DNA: TGTGCCAGCTCACGGGGACAGGGAAGGGATCAGCCCCAGCATTTT.

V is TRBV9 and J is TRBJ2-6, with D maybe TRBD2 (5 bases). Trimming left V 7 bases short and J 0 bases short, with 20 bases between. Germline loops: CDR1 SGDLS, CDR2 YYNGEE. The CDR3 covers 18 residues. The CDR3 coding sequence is TGTGCCAGCCAAGGAGGCTTTTCCGGCTCCTCTGGGGCCAACGTCCTGACTTTC. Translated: CASQGGFSGSSGANVLTF.

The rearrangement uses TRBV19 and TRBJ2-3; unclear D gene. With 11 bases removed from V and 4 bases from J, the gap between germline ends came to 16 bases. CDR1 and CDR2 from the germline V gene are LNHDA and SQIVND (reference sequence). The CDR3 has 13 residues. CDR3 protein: CAAGPLAADTQYF. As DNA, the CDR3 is TGTGCCGCCGGCCCCCTGGCGGCAGATACGCAGTATTTT.